This T cell receptor beta chain was captured by sequencing in a study of blood T cell repertoires in COVID-19. Study-wide background: COVID-19 samples collected from the United States, Italy and Spain covered acute and convalescent phases. Sources were T cells, B-cell-depleted T cells, or PBMCs; the material itself was cDNA or gDNA.

This clone is a singleton in its sample. The germline gives CDR1 SGHTA, CDR2 FQGNSA. Trimming took off 3 bases at V and 8 bases at J, with 10 bases between the two ends. This CDR3 comprises 12 residues. Generated by immunoSEQ multiplex PCR, the TCRdb table keeps only in-frame clones and is missing some. The profile covers 150,000 to 200,000 clones, with 76% appearing a single time and roughly 17% taken by the ten largest. Residents of about two dozen US areas, aged roughly 18 to 90 years, made up the participants. Participant-reported clinical history was the basis for cohort assignment. This sequence was found in a woman aged 45-59 years with acute COVID-19. Sequencing was carried out using PBMCs or T cells enriched from blood (not recorded which). The chain combines TRBV7-2 with TRBJ1-2; D gene uncertain. The CDR3 nucleotides read TGTGCCAGCAGCTTTCCCCCGGGGGGCTACACCTTC. Its translation is CASSFPPGGYTF.